This T cell receptor beta chain derives from a study of blood T cell repertoires in COVID-19. TCRdb keeps only in-frame clones here, not all; method: immunoSEQ multiplex PCR. This sample yields around 140,000 clones, of which 75% to 90% are seen a single time; over 9.5% belongs to the top ten. Trimming took 2 bases from V and 5 from J; bases not matched to a gene: 4. The germline V gene encodes CDR1 SGHRS and CDR2 YFSETQ. The CDR3 has 15 residues. Sequencing was done on a sample of peripheral blood. This TCR was recovered from a man aged 55 to 69 with active or convalescent COVID-19. This sequence joins TRBV5-1 and TRBJ2-7; 13 positions match TRBD2. CDR3 protein: CASSLTSGRVHEQYF. The CDR3 DNA sequence: TGCGCCAGCAGCTTAACTAGCGGGAGGGTCCACGAGCAGTACTTC. The full variable domain, with the rest looked up from reference TRBV5-1 and TRBJ2-7, is KAGVTQTPRYLIKTRGQQVTLSCSPISGHRSVSWYQQTPGQGLQFLFEYFSETQRNKGNFPGRFSGRQFSNSRSEMNVSTLELGDSALYLCASSLTSGRVHEQYFGPGTRLTVT.